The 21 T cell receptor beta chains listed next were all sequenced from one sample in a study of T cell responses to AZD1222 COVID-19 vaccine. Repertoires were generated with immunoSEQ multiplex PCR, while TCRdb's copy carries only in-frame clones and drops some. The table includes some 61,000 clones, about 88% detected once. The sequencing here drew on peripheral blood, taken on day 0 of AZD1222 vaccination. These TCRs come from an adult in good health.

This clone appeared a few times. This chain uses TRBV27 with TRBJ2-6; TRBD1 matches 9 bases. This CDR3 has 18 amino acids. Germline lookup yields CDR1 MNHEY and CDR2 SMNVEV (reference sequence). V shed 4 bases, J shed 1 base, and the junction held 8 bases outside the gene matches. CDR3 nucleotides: TGTGCCAGCAGTTCGACCGGGACAGGGTATTCTGGGGCCAACGTCCTGACTTTC. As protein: CASSSTGTGYSGANVLTF.

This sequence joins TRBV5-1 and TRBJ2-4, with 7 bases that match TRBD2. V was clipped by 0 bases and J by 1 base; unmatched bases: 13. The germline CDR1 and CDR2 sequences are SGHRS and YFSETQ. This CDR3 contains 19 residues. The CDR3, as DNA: TGCGCCAGCAGCTTGGGGGCGGGAGTTCTCTGGGAGGCCAAAAACATTCAGTACTTC. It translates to CASSLGAGVLWEAKNIQYF.

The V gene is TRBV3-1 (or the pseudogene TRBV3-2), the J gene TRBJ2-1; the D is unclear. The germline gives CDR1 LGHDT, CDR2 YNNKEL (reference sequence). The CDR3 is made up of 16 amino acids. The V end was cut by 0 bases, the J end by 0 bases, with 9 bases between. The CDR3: CASSQEAFSSYNEQFF. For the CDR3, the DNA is TGTGCCAGCAGCCAAGAGGCTTTCAGCTCCTACAATGAGCAGTTCTTC.

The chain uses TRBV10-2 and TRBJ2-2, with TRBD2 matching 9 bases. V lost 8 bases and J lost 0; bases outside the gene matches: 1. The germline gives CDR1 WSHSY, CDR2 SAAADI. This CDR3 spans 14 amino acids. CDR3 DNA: TGCGCCAGCCTAGCGGGGCCGAACACCGGGGAGCTGTTTTTT. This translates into CASLAGPNTGELFF.

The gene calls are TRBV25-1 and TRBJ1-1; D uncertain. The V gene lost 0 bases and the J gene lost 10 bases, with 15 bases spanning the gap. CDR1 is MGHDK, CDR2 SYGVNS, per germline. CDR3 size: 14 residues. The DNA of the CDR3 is TGTGCCAGCAGTGAATATACCCCGGGTACTCGAGCTTTCTTT. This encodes CASSEYTPGTRAFF.

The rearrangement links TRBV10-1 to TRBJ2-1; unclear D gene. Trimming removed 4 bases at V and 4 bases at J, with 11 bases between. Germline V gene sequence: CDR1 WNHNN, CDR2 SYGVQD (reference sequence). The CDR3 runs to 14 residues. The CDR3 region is CASSASAPYNEQFF. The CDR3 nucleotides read TGCGCCAGCAGTGCGAGCGCTCCATACAATGAGCAGTTCTTC.

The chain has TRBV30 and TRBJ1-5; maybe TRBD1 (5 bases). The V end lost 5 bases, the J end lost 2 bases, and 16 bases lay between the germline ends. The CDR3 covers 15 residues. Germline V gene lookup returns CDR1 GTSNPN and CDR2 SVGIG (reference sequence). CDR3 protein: CAWGGPAGGNQPQHF. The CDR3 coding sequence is TGTGCCTGGGGGGGACCTGCGGGGGGCAATCAGCCCCAGCATTTT.

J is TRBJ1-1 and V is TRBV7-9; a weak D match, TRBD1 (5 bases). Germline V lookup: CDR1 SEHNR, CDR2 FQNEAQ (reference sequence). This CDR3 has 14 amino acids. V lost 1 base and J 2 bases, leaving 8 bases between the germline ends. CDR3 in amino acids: CASSLGGLNTEAFF. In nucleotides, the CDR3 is TGTGCCAGCAGCTTAGGGGGACTAAACACTGAAGCTTTCTTT.

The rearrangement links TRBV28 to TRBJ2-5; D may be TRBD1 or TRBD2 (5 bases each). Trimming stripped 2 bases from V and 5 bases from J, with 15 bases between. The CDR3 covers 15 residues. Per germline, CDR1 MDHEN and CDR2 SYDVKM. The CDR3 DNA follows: TGTGCCAGCAGTTTAGAGGGGCCGTCTGTGGAGACCCAGTACTTC. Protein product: CASSLEGPSVETQYF. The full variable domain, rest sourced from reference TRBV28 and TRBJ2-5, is DVKVTQSSRYLVKRTGEKVFLECVQDMDHENMFWYRQDPGLGLRLIYFSYDVKMKEKGDIPEGYSVSREKKERFSLILESASTNQTSMYLCASSLEGPSVETQYFGPGTRLLVL.

The CDR3 bases are TGTGCCAGCAGTGCATTCCCCGGTGGAACTGAAGCTTTCTTT. Translated: CASSAFPGGTEAFF. The chain is built from TRBV25-1 and TRBJ1-1; D gene unclear. V was cut by 4 bases and J by 5 bases, with 14 bases left in between. The CDR3 extends over 14 amino acids. Germline lookup yields CDR1 MGHDK and CDR2 SYGVNS.

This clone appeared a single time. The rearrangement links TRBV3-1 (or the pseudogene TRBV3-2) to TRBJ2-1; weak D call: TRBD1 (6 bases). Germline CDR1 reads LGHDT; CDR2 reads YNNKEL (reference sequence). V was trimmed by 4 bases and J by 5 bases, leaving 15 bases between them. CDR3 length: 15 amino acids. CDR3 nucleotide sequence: TGTGCCAGCAGCCCAGCTAGGGGGACGCACAATGAGCAGTTCTTC. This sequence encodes CASSPARGTHNEQFF.

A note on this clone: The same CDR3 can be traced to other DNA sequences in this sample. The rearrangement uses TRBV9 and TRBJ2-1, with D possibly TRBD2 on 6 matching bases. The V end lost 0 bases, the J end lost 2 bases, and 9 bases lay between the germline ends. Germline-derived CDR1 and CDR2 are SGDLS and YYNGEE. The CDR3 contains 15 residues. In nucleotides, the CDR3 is TGTGCCAGCAGCGTAGGCGGGGAGCCCTACAATGAGCAGTTCTTC. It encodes CASSVGGEPYNEQFF.

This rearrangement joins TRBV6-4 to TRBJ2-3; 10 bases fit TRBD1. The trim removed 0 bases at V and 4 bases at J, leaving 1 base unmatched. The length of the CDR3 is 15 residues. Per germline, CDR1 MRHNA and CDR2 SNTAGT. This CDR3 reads CASSDSTGGADTQYF. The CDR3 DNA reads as TGTGCCAGCAGTGACTCGACAGGGGGCGCAGATACGCAGTATTTT.

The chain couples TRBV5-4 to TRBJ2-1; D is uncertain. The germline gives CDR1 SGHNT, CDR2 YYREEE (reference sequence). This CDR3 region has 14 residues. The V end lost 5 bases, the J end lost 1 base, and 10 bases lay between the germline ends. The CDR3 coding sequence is TGTGCCAGCAGTCACCCAGGTTCCTACAATGAGCAGTTCTTC. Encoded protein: CASSHPGSYNEQFF.

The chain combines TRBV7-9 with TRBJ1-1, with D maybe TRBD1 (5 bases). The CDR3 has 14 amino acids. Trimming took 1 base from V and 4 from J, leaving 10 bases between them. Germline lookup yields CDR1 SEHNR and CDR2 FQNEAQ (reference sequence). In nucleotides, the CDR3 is TGTGCCAGCAGCTTAGAGGGGAAGTTCACTGAAGCTTTCTTT. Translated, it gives CASSLEGKFTEAFF.

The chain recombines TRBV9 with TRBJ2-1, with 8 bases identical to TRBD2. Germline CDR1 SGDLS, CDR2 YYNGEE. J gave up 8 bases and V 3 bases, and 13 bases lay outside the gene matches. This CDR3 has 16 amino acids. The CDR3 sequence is CASSADKSGLEYEQFF. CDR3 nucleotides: TGTGCCAGCAGCGCAGACAAGTCGGGACTAGAGTATGAGCAGTTCTTC.

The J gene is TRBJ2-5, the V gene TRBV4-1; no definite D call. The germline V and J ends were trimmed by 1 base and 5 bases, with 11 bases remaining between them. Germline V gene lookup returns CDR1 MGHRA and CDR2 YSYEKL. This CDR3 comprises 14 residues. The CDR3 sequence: CASSQVRTGETQYF. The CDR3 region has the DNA TGCGCCAGCAGCCAAGTACGGACGGGCGAGACCCAGTACTTC.

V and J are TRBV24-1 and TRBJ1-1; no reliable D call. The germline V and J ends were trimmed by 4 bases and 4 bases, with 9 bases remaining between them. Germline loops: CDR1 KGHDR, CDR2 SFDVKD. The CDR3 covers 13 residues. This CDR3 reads CATSDYSGTEAFF. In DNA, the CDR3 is TGTGCCACCAGTGACTACAGTGGCACTGAAGCTTTCTTT.

CDR3 sequence (DNA): TGTGCCACCGGGACAGGGGGCGCCTACAATGAGCAGTTCTTC. This encodes CATGTGGAYNEQFF. The chain employs TRBV11-2 and TRBJ2-1; 12 bases fit TRBD1. The CDR3 runs 14 residues. CDR1 SGHAT and CDR2 FQNNGV come from the germline V gene. With 10 bases clipped from V and 2 bases from J, the junction kept 3 bases outside the gene matches.

The DNA of the CDR3 is TGTGCCAGCAGTTTATCCCCCGCGAGACCAGGGTTCTCTGGAAACACCATATATTTT. This sequence encodes CASSLSPARPGFSGNTIYF. This sequence joins TRBV28 and TRBJ1-3, with a weak D call TRBD1 (5 bases). Trimming took 1 base from V and 0 from J, leaving 19 bases between them. The CDR3 consists of 19 residues. Germline CDR1 and CDR2: MDHEN and SYDVKM.

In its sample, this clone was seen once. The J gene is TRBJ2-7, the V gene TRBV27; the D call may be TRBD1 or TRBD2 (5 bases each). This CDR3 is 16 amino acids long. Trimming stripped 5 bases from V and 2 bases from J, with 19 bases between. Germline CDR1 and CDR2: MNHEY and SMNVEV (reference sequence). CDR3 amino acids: CASSPGTAQVTYEQYF. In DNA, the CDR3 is TGTGCCAGCAGTCCCGGGACGGCACAGGTTACCTACGAGCAGTACTTC.